Following are 17 T cell receptor beta chains from one sample sequenced in a study of blood T cell repertoires in COVID-19 (dated by TCRdb to about 2020). The library was obtained by the immunoSEQ multiplex PCR assay. In TCRdb, the immuneACCESS table is reduced to in-frame sequences with V and J assigned. These tables do not hold every clone; where another copy was compared, an unresolved V gene accounts for under half, and the others remain unexplained. The sample contains roughly 240,000 clones, 86% of them found a single time. The ten biggest clones cover 5.5% to 6.5% of the sample. Sequenced material: peripheral blood. These TCRs come from a woman older than 75 with COVID-19, enrolled during active disease.

The count of this clone is one. The chain employs TRBV28 and TRBJ2-5; a weak D match, TRBD1 (5 bases). Trimming stripped 2 bases from V and 8 bases from J, with 15 bases between. Germline CDR1 MDHEN, CDR2 SYDVKM. CDR3 length: 14 residues. This CDR3 reads CASSLVLPRGTQYF. CDR3 coding DNA: TGTGCCAGCAGTTTAGTCTTACCTAGGGGAACCCAGTACTTC.

The chain uses TRBV11-2 and TRBJ2-7, with 10 positions matching TRBD1. CDR1 SGHAT and CDR2 FQNNGV come from the germline V gene. With V trimmed by 4 bases and J by 7 bases, 1 base remained unmatched. The CDR3 consists of 12 residues. The CDR3 is CASSWDRGEQYF. CDR3 in DNA: TGTGCCAGCAGCTGGGACAGGGGTGAGCAGTACTTC.

V gene TRBV2 combines with J gene TRBJ1-3; no reliable D call. CDR3 length: 16 residues. Trimming removed 1 base at V and 0 bases at J, with 10 bases between. In germline, CDR1 is SNHLY, CDR2 FYNNEI. CDR3 in amino acids: CASSEGHPNSGNTIYF. In DNA form, the CDR3 reads TGTGCCAGCAGTGAAGGGCACCCGAACTCTGGAAACACCATATATTTT.

This clone occurred once. V and J are TRBV10-3 and TRBJ1-1; the D gene is possibly TRBD1 (5 bases). V lost 11 bases, J lost 11 bases, and 21 bases lay in between. Per the germline V gene, CDR1 is ENHRY and CDR2 is SYGVKD. The CDR3 is made up of 12 amino acids. The CDR3 here is CASQSRGSSAFF. The CDR3 nucleotides read TGTGCCTCACAATCTCGGGGGTCTTCTGCTTTCTTT.

The chain employs TRBV11-2 and TRBJ1-6, with 8 bases identical to TRBD1. The CDR3 totals 16 residues. CDR1 and CDR2 from the germline V gene are SGHAT and FQNNGV. The V and J ends lost 0 bases and 7 bases, in that order; junction bases with no gene match: 5. CDR3 coding DNA: TGTGCCAGCAGCTTAGATTGGGACAGGAAGAATTCACCCCTCCACTTT. As protein: CASSLDWDRKNSPLHF.

The gene calls are TRBV6-5 and TRBJ2-3; 7 bases align to TRBD2. Germline-derived CDR1 and CDR2 are MNHEY and SVGAGI. With 2 bases clipped from V and 2 bases from J, the junction kept 7 bases outside the gene matches. The CDR3 covers 16 residues. CDR3 residues: CASSYRGAGPTDTQYF. Written as DNA, the CDR3 is TGTGCCAGCAGTTACAGGGGAGCGGGGCCCACAGATACGCAGTATTTT.

V usage is TRBV30 and J usage is TRBJ2-5, with 9 positions matching TRBD2. The CDR3 is 14 residues long. Germline V gene sequence: CDR1 GTSNPN, CDR2 SVGIG (reference sequence). V trimming: 1 base; J trimming: 4 bases; junction bases outside the gene matches: 4. The CDR3 loop reads CAWSEGLARETQYF. In DNA form, the CDR3 reads TGTGCCTGGAGTGAAGGACTAGCGAGAGAGACCCAGTACTTC.

This chain links TRBV7-2 with TRBJ1-2; 10 nucleotides line up with TRBD1. The J segment lost 7 bases and the V segment lost 4 bases, leaving 9 bases of the junction unmatched. From germline, CDR1 is SGHTA and CDR2 FQGNSA. The CDR3 has 15 amino acids. Written as DNA, the CDR3 is TGTGCCAGCAGCTCCACCCGGGACAGGGGAATTGGCTACACCTTC. Protein sequence: CASSSTRDRGIGYTF.

The chain uses TRBV6-5 and TRBJ1-2; possible D gene TRBD1, 5 bases. V was shortened by 4 bases and J by 4 bases, with 13 bases between the two germline ends. This CDR3 is 14 amino acids long. Germline V CDR1 and CDR2: MNHEY, SVGAGI. CDR3 sequence (DNA): TGTGCCAGCAGTTCCGTCATGGGGGGCTATGGCTACACCTTC. Translation gives CASSSVMGGYGYTF.

The chain recombines TRBV6-5 with TRBJ2-2; D might be TRBD2 (6 bases). Germline V gives CDR1 MNHEY, CDR2 SVGAGI. V lost 4 bases and J lost 0, with 12 bases in between. The CDR3 spans 16 residues. CDR3 nucleotide sequence: TGTGCCAGCAGTTCACGGGGGTTCGCGAACACCGGGGAGCTGTTTTTT. It codes for CASSSRGFANTGELFF.

About this clone itself: Within the sample, other DNA sequences also encode this same CDR3. This sequence joins TRBV6-5 and TRBJ1-2, with a possible D match to TRBD1 (5 bases). In germline, CDR1 is MNHEY, CDR2 SVGAGI. Trimming removed 8 bases at V and 0 bases at J, with 10 bases between. This CDR3 comprises 13 residues. The CDR3 bases are TGTGCCAGCTTAAGGGGAACTAACTATGGCTACACCTTC. It yields the protein CASLRGTNYGYTF.

This chain joins TRBV30 and TRBJ1-1; D possibly corresponds to TRBD1 (6 bases). Germline V lookup: CDR1 GTSNPN, CDR2 SVGIG (reference sequence). The V end was cut by 0 bases, the J end by 1 base, with 18 bases between. The CDR3 has 17 residues. DNA for the CDR3: TGTGCCTGGAGTGTACGACGAACAGGGTATGGGAACACTGAAGCTTTCTTT. This translates into CAWSVRRTGYGNTEAFF.

The rearrangement joins TRBV6-5 to TRBJ2-1, with TRBD2 as a possible D gene (6 bases). V was clipped by 5 bases and J by 9 bases, with 20 bases between them. The CDR3 is 15 residues long. Germline V lookup: CDR1 MNHEY, CDR2 SVGAGI. DNA of the CDR3: TGTGCCAGCAGTCCTTCACCGGGGGTGGGTACTGAGCAGTTCTTC. It specifies CASSPSPGVGTEQFF.

The gene calls are TRBV30 and TRBJ1-1; D might be TRBD1 (6 bases). This CDR3 has 15 amino acids. V lost 7 bases, J lost 1 base, and 19 bases lay in between. Germline CDR1 is GTSNPN and CDR2 is SVGIG (reference sequence). DNA of the CDR3: TGTGCCTCCCTGGGGGGGCTGGTAAAGAACACTGAAGCTTTCTTT. This sequence encodes CASLGGLVKNTEAFF. The full variable domain, its missing parts supplied by reference TRBV30 and TRBJ1-1, is SQTIHQWPATLVQPVGSPLSLECTVEGTSNPNLYWYRQAAGRGLQLLFYSVGIGQISSEVPQNLSASRPQDRQFILSSKKLLLSDSGFYLCASLGGLVKNTEAFFGQGTRLTVV.

CDR3 sequence: CASSGTGGNTGELFF. In DNA form, the CDR3 reads TGCGCCAGCAGCGGAACAGGGGGAAACACCGGGGAGCTGTTTTTT. The gene calls are TRBV5-1 and TRBJ2-2; 8 nucleotides match TRBD1. The CDR3 consists of 15 residues. The germline V gene has CDR1 SGHRS and CDR2 YFSETQ. The J segment lost 2 bases and the V segment lost 4 bases, leaving 4 bases of the junction unmatched.

V is TRBV3-1 (or the pseudogene TRBV3-2) and J is TRBJ1-1; unclear D gene. Germline V gene sequence: CDR1 LGHDT, CDR2 YNNKEL (reference sequence). This CDR3 is built from 14 residues. The ends were cut back, 0 bases at V and 6 bases at J, with 11 bases in the middle. CDR3 sequence: CASSQDLTVPEAFF. Written as DNA, the CDR3 is TGTGCCAGCAGCCAAGATCTAACGGTACCTGAAGCTTTCTTT.

The CDR3 sequence is CASSLIAGRQGQTNYGYTF. The DNA for the CDR3 is TGTGCCAGCAGCTTAATCGCCGGCAGACAGGGACAAACTAACTATGGCTACACCTTC. The chain joins TRBV7-9 to TRBJ1-2; 7 bases are shared with TRBD1. This CDR3 has 19 residues. Germline lookup yields CDR1 SEHNR and CDR2 FQNEAQ (reference sequence). V shed 2 bases, J shed 0 bases, and the junction held 15 bases outside the gene matches.